The 23 T cell receptor beta chains below come from one sample, sequenced in a study of T cells in Graves' hyperthyroidism and ophthalmopathy. TCR beta CDR3 region amplification was performed from RNA transcripts. Using the HTBI primer set, a first-round RT-PCR was run on the TCR CDR3. MiXCR, applied by TCRdb to the multiplex PCR reads, yields one record per CDR3 protein. The table has about 720,000 distinct CDR3 sequences, roughly a sixth seen once; the top ten hold 16%. Material: blood. Receptor source: a woman between 50 and 59 years old with Graves' hyperthyroidism that later progressed to Graves' ophthalmopathy.

This clonotype has a count of ten or more. The CDR3 here is CSAREDRIYGYTF. The CDR3 nucleotides read TGCAGTGCTAGAGAGGACAGAATCTATGGCTACACCTTC. This chain connects TRBV20-1 to TRBJ1-2; possibly TRBD1 for D (6 bases). The CDR3 spans 13 residues. The germline CDR1 and CDR2 sequences are DFQATT and SNEGSKA (reference sequence). V lost 0 bases to trimming and J lost 4 bases, with 9 bases between them.

This clonotype was counted ten times or more. The V gene is TRBV5-5, the J gene TRBJ2-2, with TRBD1 matching 8 bases. Germline-derived CDR1 and CDR2 are SGHKS and YYEKEE (reference sequence). V gave up 4 bases and J gave up 0 bases; unmatched junction bases: 8. The CDR3 has 17 amino acids. CDR3: CASSPRTGTTNTGELFF. The CDR3 bases are TGTGCCAGCAGCCCAAGGACAGGGACAACGAACACCGGGGAGCTGTTTTTT.

A few counts support this clonotype. The chain joins TRBV11-2 to TRBJ2-7; D remains unclear. The tail of the sequence fits TRBJ2-1 better, so the J call may be wrong. Germline V gene data show CDR1 as SGHAT and CDR2 as FQNNGV. The CDR3 loop spans 10 amino acids. CDR3: CASSSYKQFF. CDR3 DNA: TGTGCCAGCAGCTCCTATAAGCAGTTCTTC.

The genes are TRBV4-1 and TRBJ2-7, with a tentative D call TRBD1 (6 bases). V lost 1 base and J lost 5, with 15 bases in between. The CDR3 runs 15 residues. Germline assignment: CDR1 MGHRA and CDR2 YSYEKL. CDR3 nucleotide sequence: TGCGCCAGCAGCCAAGGGGAACAGGGTGTCCACGAGCAGTACTTC. It yields the protein CASSQGEQGVHEQYF.

This CDR3 reads CASSGPTGGANTGELFF. CDR3 bases: TGTGCCAGCAGCGGACCGACAGGGGGCGCGAACACCGGGGAGCTGTTTTTT. V and J are TRBV9 and TRBJ2-2, with 10 bases lining up with TRBD1. CDR1 is SGDLS, CDR2 YYNGEE, per germline. V dropped 3 bases and J dropped 0; count of bases not matched to a gene: 5. This CDR3 comprises 17 residues.

This clonotype was seen a few times. J is TRBJ1-1 and V is TRBV4-1, with 11 positions matching TRBD1. This CDR3 comprises 17 residues. V gave up 1 base and J gave up 4 bases; unmatched junction bases: 8. CDR1 and CDR2 (germline): MGHRA, YSYEKL. DNA of the CDR3: TGCGCCAGCAGCCAAGTCCCCTCCGGGACAGGGGGCACTGAAGCTTTCTTT. Translating it yields CASSQVPSGTGGTEAFF.

The chain has TRBV7-9 and TRBJ2-3, with a weak D call TRBD2 (6 bases). The CDR3 sequence is 16 residues long. Germline assignment: CDR1 SEHNR and CDR2 FQNEAQ (reference sequence). Trimming left V 3 bases short and J 0 bases short, with 13 bases between. Written as DNA, the CDR3 is TGTGCCAGCAGCTTTGGCGGGGTTACTAGCACAGATACGCAGTATTTT. Amino acids: CASSFGGVTSTDTQYF.

This clonotype has more than one count but fewer than ten. V usage is TRBV4-2 and J usage is TRBJ1-1; D gene uncertain. V was shortened by 0 bases and J by 5 bases, with 13 bases between the two germline ends. CDR3 length: 15 residues. Germline V lookup: CDR1 LGHNA, CDR2 YNFKEQ. The CDR3 region has the DNA TGTGCCAGCAGCCAAGACATGGCTCTGAGGACTGAAGCTTTCTTT. This encodes CASSQDMALRTEAFF.

The chain has TRBV6-1 and TRBJ1-4, with 9 bases matching TRBD1. Germline loops: CDR1 MNHNS, CDR2 SASEGT. Unmatched junction bases numbered 7, after V lost 3 bases and J lost 8 bases. The length of the CDR3 is 15 residues. CDR3 DNA sequence: TGTGCCAGCAGTGAGTCGGGGACAGGGTTCGAAAAACTGTTTTTT. Residues: CASSESGTGFEKLFF.

V usage is TRBV19 and J usage is TRBJ1-4; 9 bases align to TRBD1. V lost 6 bases, J lost 6 bases, and 8 bases stayed unmatched. The CDR3 runs 15 residues. Germline CDR1 and CDR2: LNHDA and SQIVND (reference sequence). The CDR3 loop reads CASSQWTGVDEKLFF. The CDR3 DNA follows: TGTGCCAGTAGCCAATGGACAGGGGTGGATGAAAAACTGTTTTTT. Combining the CDR3 with reference TRBV19 and TRBJ1-4 gives the whole variable domain DGGITQSPKYLFRKEGQNVTLSCEQNLNHDAMYWYRQDPGQGLRLIYYSQIVNDFQKGDIAEGYSVSREKKESFPLTVTSAQKNPTAFYLCASSQWTGVDEKLFFGSGTQLSVL.

This clonotype was recorded many times. J is TRBJ1-2 and V is TRBV27; 9 positions agree with TRBD1. The CDR3 is 13 residues long. The V segment lost 6 bases and the J segment 4 bases; nucleotides outside the gene matches: 3. Per germline, CDR1 MNHEY and CDR2 SMNVEV (reference sequence). CDR3 coding DNA: TGTGCCAGCAGAGACAGGGGGACCTATGGCTACACCTTC. Protein product: CASRDRGTYGYTF.

This clonotype was picked up many times. J is TRBJ1-2 and V is TRBV3-1; TRBD1 might be the D (5 bases). Germline CDR1 and CDR2: LGHDT and YNNKEL (reference sequence). The V and J ends lost 1 base and 8 bases respectively, with 14 bases between them. The CDR3 runs 14 residues. CDR3 nucleotide sequence: TGTGCCAGCAGCCAAGGCCAGCCCGGGGGGGGCTACACCTTC. Amino acids: CASSQGQPGGGYTF.

This clonotype came up many times. This chain joins TRBV3-1 and TRBJ1-1; D remains ambiguous. Germline-derived CDR1 and CDR2 are LGHDT and YNNKEL (reference sequence). Trimming shortened V by 5 bases and J by 0 bases, and 7 bases separated the two germline ends. The CDR3 length is 13 residues. The CDR3 loop reads CASSRDLNTEAFF. The CDR3 coding sequence is TGTGCCAGCAGCAGGGATCTGAACACTGAAGCTTTCTTT.

The chain joins TRBV3-1 to TRBJ2-5; D not certain. Trimming took off 0 bases at V and 7 bases at J, with 6 bases between the two ends. Germline V gives CDR1 LGHDT, CDR2 YNNKEL (reference sequence). This CDR3 is built from 12 residues. The CDR3 loop is CASSQDLGTQYF. CDR3 nucleotides: TGTGCCAGCAGCCAAGATCTAGGGACCCAGTACTTC.

This clonotype has a handful of counts. V is TRBV5-4 and J is TRBJ2-3; D perhaps matches TRBD1 (6 bases). The ends were cut back, 4 bases at V and 2 bases at J, with 11 bases in the middle. The germline V gene encodes CDR1 SGHNT and CDR2 YYREEE (reference sequence). This CDR3 region has 14 residues. The CDR3 DNA reads as TGTGCCAGCAGCGCGGACAGTCCCACAGATACGCAGTATTTT. This translates into CASSADSPTDTQYF.

The chain uses TRBV5-1 and TRBJ2-2, with 8 positions matching TRBD1. CDR3 size: 15 residues. The trim removed 7 bases at V and 3 bases at J, leaving 8 bases unmatched. Germline CDR1 and CDR2: SGHRS and YFSETQ. CDR3 coding DNA: TGCGCCAGCCGGGTGAGGACAGGGCACACCGGGGAGCTGTTTTTT. Translation: CASRVRTGHTGELFF.

This clonotype was detected a few times. The chain is built from TRBV5-1 and TRBJ2-5; a possible D gene is TRBD2 (6 bases). CDR1 and CDR2 from the germline V gene are SGHRS and YFSETQ. CDR3 length equals 16 residues. Between the trimmed V and J ends, which lost 4 bases and 4 bases, there was a span of 20 bases. CDR3 in amino acids: CASSPNRDSRPETQYF. For the CDR3, the DNA is TGCGCCAGCAGCCCTAACCGGGACTCGCGCCCAGAGACCCAGTACTTC. Together with reference TRBV5-1 and TRBJ2-5, the CDR3 gives the full variable domain: KAGVTQTPRYLIKTRGQQVTLSCSPISGHRSVSWYQQTPGQGLQFLFEYFSETQRNKGNFPGRFSGRQFSNSRSEMNVSTLELGDSALYLCASSPNRDSRPETQYFGPGTRLLVL.

The chain uses TRBV6-1 and TRBJ2-3; 8 positions match TRBD2. With V trimmed by 7 bases and J by 2 bases, 8 bases remained unmatched. Looked up from germline, CDR1 is MNHNS and CDR2 is SASEGT. The CDR3 totals 15 residues. The CDR3 region is CASNPGSGVTDTQYF. The CDR3 DNA reads as TGTGCCAGCAACCCGGGTAGCGGGGTCACAGATACGCAGTATTTT.

The chain uses TRBV19 and TRBJ1-1; 12 nucleotides match TRBD1. The CDR3 has 14 amino acids. Germline V gene sequence: CDR1 LNHDA, CDR2 SQIVND (reference sequence). Trimming took 4 bases from V and 7 from J; bases not matched to a gene: 4. The CDR3 DNA reads TGTGCCAGTAGTAGGGGACAGGGGGCGAGTGAAGCTTTCTTT. As protein: CASSRGQGASEAFF.

The rearrangement joins TRBV24-1 to TRBJ1-1; 9 bases align to TRBD1. Losses at the gene ends were 5 bases for V and 4 bases for J; bases not matched to a gene: 4. This CDR3 region has 14 residues. Germline V gene lookup returns CDR1 KGHDR and CDR2 SFDVKD. The CDR3 nucleotides read TGTGCCACCAGTGGGGACAGGGCGGGCACTGAAGCTTTCTTT. Its protein product is CATSGDRAGTEAFF.

This sequence joins TRBV10-1 and TRBJ2-4; D tentatively reads TRBD1 or TRBD2 (5 bases each). This CDR3 is 13 amino acids long. V dropped 10 bases and J dropped 8 bases, with 18 bases sitting between them. Per the germline V gene, CDR1 is WNHNN and CDR2 is SYGVQD (reference sequence). The DNA of the CDR3 is TGCGCCACCATGGGGACCAGTACGGACATTCAGTACTTC. The encoded protein is CATMGTSTDIQYF.

This clonotype was observed many times. The rearrangement joins TRBV30 to TRBJ1-1; the D gene is possibly TRBD1 (6 bases). Trimming stripped 2 bases from V and 6 bases from J, with 16 bases between. There are 14 residues in the CDR3. Germline V gene sequence: CDR1 GTSNPN, CDR2 SVGIG (reference sequence). The CDR3, as DNA: TGTGCCTGGAGTCCTTACAGGGAAGGGGCTGAAGCTTTCTTT. This codes for CAWSPYREGAEAFF.

This clonotype came up many times. This sequence joins TRBV29-1 and TRBJ2-7; D gene uncertain. The V gene's germline CDR1 is SQVTM and CDR2 ANQGSEA. The CDR3 is 13 residues long. The V gene lost 4 bases and the J gene lost 0 bases, with 10 bases spanning the gap. The CDR3, as DNA: TGCAGCGTTGGAGACAACCTCTCCTACGAGCAGTACTTC. Protein product: CSVGDNLSYEQYF.